The T cell receptor (beta chain) under discussion was sequenced for a study of blood T cell repertoires in COVID-19. For the study at large: From the United States, Italy and Spain came samples of acute and convalescent COVID-19. In each case, the material was cDNA or gDNA derived from T cells, B-cell-depleted T cells, or PBMCs.

V lost 5 bases and J lost 3; bases outside the gene matches: 11. CDR1 and CDR2 from the germline V gene are SGHAT and FQNNGV. The CDR3 is made up of 16 amino acids. In the authors' workflow: How many nucleated cells were present was estimated from reference gene primer amplification. Only in-frame clones appear in the TCRdb table, and some are missing; sequencing was by immunoSEQ multiplex PCR. V, J and clone size are taken as reported in that table, and D and trimming were inferred from the DNA itself. The repertoire includes roughly 70,000 clones, 70% to 90% of them detected once, and about 1.4% sits in the top ten.

This receptor was obtained from a human donor in a cohort sampled during active COVID-19. This chain connects TRBV11-2 to TRBJ1-1, with 8 bases that match TRBD1. The sequencing sample was made of peripheral blood. In DNA form, the CDR3 reads TGTGCCAGCAGCAAATTGACAGGGGATAAAGACACTGAAGCTTTCTTT. As protein: CASSKLTGDKDTEAFF. The variable domain in full, with the rest retrieved from reference TRBV11-2 and TRBJ1-1, is EAGVAQSPRYKIIEKRQSVAFWCNPISGHATLYWYQQILGQGPKLLIQFQNNGVVDDSQLPKDRFSAERLKGVDSTLKIQPAKLEDSAVYLCASSKLTGDKDTEAFFGQGTRLTVV.